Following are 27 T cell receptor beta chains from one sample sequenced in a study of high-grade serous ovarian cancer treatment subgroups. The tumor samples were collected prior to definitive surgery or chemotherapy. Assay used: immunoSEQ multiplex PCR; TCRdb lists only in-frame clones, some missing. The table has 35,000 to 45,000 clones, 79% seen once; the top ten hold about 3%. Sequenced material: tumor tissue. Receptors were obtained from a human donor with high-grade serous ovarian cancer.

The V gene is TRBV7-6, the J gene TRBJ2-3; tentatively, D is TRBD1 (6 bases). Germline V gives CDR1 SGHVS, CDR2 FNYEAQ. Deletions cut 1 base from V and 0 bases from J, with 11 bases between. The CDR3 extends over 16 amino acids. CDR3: CASSLVGRGSTDTQYF. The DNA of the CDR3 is TGTGCCAGCAGCTTAGTTGGCAGGGGAAGCACAGATACGCAGTATTTT.

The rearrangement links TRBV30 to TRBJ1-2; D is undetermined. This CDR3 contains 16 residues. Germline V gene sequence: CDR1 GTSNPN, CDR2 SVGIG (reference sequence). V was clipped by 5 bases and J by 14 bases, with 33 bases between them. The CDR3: CAWRPMAAQPDTPQTF. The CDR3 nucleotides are TGTGCCTGGCGGCCAATGGCGGCCCAACCTGACACCCCCCAAACCTTC.

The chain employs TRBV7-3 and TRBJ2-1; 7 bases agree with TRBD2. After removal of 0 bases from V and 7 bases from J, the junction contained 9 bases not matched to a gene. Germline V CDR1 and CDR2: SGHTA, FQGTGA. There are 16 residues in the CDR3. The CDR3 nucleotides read TGTGCCAGCAGCTTAACCTGGGGAGGGCCACGTAATGAGCAGTTCTTC. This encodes CASSLTWGGPRNEQFF.

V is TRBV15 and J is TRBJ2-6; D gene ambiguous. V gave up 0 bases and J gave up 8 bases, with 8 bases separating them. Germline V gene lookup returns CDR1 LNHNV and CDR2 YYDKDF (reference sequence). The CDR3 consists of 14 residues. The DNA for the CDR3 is TGTGCCACCAGCAGAGATCTAGGATCCAACGTCCTGACTTTC. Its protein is CATSRDLGSNVLTF.

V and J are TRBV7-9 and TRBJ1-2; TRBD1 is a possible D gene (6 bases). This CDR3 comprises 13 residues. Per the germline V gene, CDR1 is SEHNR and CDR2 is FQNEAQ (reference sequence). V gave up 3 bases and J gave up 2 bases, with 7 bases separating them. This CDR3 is CASSFRGNYGYTF. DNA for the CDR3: TGTGCCAGCAGCTTTAGGGGGAACTATGGCTACACCTTC.

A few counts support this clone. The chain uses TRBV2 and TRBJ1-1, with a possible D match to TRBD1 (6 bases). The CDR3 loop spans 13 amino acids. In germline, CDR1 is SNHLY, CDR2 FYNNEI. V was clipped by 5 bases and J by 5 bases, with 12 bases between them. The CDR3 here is CASSPQGKTEAFF. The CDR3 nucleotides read TGTGCCAGCAGTCCACAGGGAAAGACTGAAGCTTTCTTT.

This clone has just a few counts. CDR3 sequence reads: CASSGIIEYGAEAFF. The DNA of the CDR3 is TGTGCCAGCAGCGGAATTATTGAGTACGGAGCTGAAGCTTTCTTT. The chain recombines TRBV7-3 with TRBJ1-1; no definite D call. In germline, CDR1 is SGHTA, CDR2 FQGTGA. V was trimmed by 5 bases and J by 6 bases, leaving 19 bases between them. This CDR3 contains 15 residues.

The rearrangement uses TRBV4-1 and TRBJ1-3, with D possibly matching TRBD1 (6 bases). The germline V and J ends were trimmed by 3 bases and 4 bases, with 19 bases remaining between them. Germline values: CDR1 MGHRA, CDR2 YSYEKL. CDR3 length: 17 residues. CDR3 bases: TGCGCCAGCAGCCATTACCGAAGGGACACTCACGGAAACACCATATATTTT. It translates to CASSHYRRDTHGNTIYF.

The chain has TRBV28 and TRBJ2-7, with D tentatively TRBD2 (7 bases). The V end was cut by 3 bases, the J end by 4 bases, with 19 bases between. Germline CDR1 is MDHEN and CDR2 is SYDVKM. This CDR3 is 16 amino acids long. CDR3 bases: TGTGCCAGCAGTTTGGGGGGAGGGGGTCCGGCGTACGAGCAGTACTTC. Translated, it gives CASSLGGGGPAYEQYF.

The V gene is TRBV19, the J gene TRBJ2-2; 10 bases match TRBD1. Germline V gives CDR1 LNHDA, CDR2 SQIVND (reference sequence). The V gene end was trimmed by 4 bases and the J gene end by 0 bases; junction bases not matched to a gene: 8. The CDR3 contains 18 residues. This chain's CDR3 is CASSRPPTGGSNTGELFF. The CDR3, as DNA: TGTGCCAGTAGTAGGCCCCCGACAGGGGGCTCGAACACCGGGGAGCTGTTTTTT.

CDR3 nucleotides: TGTGCCAGCAGCTCGGACTGTTCCTATGGCTACACCTTC. Translated: CASSSDCSYGYTF. V usage is TRBV6-6 and J usage is TRBJ1-2; D not resolved. The CDR3 totals 13 residues. CDR1 MNHNY and CDR2 SVGAGI come from the germline V gene (reference sequence). V was shortened by 6 bases and J by 4 bases, with 12 bases between the two germline ends.

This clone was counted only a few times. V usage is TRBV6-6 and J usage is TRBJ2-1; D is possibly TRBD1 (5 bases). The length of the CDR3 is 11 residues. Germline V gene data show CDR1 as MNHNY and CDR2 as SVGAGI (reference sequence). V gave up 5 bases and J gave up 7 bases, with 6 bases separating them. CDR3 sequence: CASSPGNEQFF. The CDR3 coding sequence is TGTGCCAGCAGTCCAGGGAATGAGCAGTTCTTC.

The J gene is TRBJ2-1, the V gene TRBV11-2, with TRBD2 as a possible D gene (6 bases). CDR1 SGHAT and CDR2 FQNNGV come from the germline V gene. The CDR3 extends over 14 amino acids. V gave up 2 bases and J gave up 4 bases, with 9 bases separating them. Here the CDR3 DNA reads TGTGCCAGCAGCTTACCCAGCGGGTACAATGAGCAGTTCTTC. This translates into CASSLPSGYNEQFF.

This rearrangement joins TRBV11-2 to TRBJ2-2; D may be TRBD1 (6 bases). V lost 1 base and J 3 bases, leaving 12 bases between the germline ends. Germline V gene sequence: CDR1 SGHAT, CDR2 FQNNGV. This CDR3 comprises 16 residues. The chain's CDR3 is CASSLGGQGYTGELFF. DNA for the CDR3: TGTGCCAGCAGCTTAGGGGGGCAGGGCTACACCGGGGAGCTGTTTTTT.

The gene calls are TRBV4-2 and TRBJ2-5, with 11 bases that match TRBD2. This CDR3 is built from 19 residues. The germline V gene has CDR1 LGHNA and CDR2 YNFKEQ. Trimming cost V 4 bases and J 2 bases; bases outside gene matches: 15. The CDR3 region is CASSRYRAGTSGSQETQYF. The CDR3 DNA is TGTGCCAGCAGCCGATACCGAGCCGGGACTAGCGGATCTCAAGAGACCCAGTACTTC.

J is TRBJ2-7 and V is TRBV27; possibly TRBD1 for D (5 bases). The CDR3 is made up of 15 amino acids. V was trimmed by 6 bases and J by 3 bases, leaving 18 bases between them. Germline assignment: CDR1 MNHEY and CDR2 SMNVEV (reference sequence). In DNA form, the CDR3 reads TGTGCCAGCAGGTTACGTTGGGGCTTCCTCTACGAGCAGTACTTC. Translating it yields CASRLRWGFLYEQYF.

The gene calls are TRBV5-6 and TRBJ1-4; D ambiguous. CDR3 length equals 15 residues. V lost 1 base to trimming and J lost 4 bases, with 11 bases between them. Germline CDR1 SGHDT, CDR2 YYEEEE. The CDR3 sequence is CASSLTRGLNEKLFF. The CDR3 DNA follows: TGTGCCAGCAGCTTGACGCGAGGCCTTAATGAAAAACTGTTTTTT. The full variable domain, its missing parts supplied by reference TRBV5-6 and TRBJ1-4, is DAGVTQSPTHLIKTRGQQVTLRCSPKSGHDTVSWYQQALGQGPQFIFQYYEEEERQRGNFPDRFSGHQFPNYSSELNVNALLLGDSALYLCASSLTRGLNEKLFFGSGTQLSVL.

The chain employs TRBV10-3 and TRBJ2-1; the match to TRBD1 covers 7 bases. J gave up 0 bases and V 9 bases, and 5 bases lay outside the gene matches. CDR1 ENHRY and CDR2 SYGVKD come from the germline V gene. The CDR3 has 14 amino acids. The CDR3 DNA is TGTGCCATATCCGGACAGGACTCCTACAATGAGCAGTTCTTC. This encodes CAISGQDSYNEQFF.

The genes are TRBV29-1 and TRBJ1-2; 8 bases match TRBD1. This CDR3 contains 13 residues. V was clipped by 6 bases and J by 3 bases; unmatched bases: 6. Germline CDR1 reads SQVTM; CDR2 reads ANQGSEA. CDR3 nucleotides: TGCAGCGTGGGACAGGACAGGGACTATGGCTACACCTTC. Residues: CSVGQDRDYGYTF.

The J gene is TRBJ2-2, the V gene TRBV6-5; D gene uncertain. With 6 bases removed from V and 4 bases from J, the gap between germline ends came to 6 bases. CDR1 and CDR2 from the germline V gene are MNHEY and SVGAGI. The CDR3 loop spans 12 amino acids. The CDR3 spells CASSVGTGELFF. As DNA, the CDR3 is TGTGCCAGCAGCGTGGGCACCGGGGAGCTGTTTTTT.

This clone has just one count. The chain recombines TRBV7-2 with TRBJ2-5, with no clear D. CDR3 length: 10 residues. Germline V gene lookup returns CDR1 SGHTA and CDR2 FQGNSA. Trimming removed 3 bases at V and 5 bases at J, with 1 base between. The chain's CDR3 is CASSLETQYF. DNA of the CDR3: TGTGCCAGCAGCTTGGAGACCCAGTACTTC.

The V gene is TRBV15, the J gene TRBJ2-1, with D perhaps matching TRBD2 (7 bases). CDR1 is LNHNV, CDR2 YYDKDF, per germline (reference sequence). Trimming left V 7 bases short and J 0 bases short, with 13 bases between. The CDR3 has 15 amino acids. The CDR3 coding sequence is TGTGCCACCATCGGGGGGCTAGGCTCCTACAATGAGCAGTTCTTC. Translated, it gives CATIGGLGSYNEQFF.

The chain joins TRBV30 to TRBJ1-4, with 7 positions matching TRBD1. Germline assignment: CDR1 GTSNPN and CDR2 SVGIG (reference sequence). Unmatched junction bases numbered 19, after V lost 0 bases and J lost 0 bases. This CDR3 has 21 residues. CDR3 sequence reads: CAWSVIWGDRADSATNEKLFF. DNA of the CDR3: TGTGCCTGGAGTGTAATTTGGGGTGACAGGGCGGACAGTGCAACTAATGAAAAACTGTTTTTT.

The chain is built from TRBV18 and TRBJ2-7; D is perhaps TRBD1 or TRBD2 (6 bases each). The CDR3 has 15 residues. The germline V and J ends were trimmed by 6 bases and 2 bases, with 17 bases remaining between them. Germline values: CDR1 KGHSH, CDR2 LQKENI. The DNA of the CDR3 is TGTGCCAGCTCCTCAAGGAGGGCAGGGGCCTACGAGCAGTACTTC. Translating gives CASSSRRAGAYEQYF.

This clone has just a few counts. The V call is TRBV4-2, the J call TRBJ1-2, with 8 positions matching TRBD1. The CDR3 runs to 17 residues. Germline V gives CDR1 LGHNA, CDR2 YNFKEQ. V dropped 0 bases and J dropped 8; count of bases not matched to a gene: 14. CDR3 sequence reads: CASSQEPGDRPSGGYTF. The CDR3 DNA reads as TGTGCCAGCAGCCAAGAGCCAGGGGACAGGCCGTCGGGGGGCTACACCTTC.

The chain's CDR3 is CASSYSGGYNEQFF. The CDR3 nucleotides are TGTGCCAGCAGCTATAGCGGGGGGTACAATGAGCAGTTCTTC. This rearrangement joins TRBV7-9 to TRBJ2-1, with TRBD2 identical over 10 bases. Germline CDR1 reads SEHNR; CDR2 reads FQNEAQ (reference sequence). V shed 4 bases and J 4 bases; nucleotides not matched to a gene: 1. This CDR3 has 14 residues.

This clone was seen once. For the CDR3, the DNA is TGTGCCAGCAGCCGCATTGGACTCGCCTCTCCCCTGGCGGAGACCCAGTACTTC. It encodes CASSRIGLASPLAETQYF. V usage is TRBV7-2 and J usage is TRBJ2-5; a weak D match, TRBD2 (5 bases). Germline CDR1 reads SGHTA; CDR2 reads FQGNSA. The V gene lost 5 bases and the J gene lost 5 bases, with 27 bases spanning the gap. The CDR3 loop spans 18 amino acids. The entire variable domain, with the rest obtained from reference TRBV7-2 and TRBJ2-5, is as follows: GAGVSQSPSNKVTEKGKDVELRCDPISGHTALYWYRQSLGQGLEFLIYFQGNSAPDKSGLPSDRFSAERTGGSVSTLTIQRTQQEDSAVYLCASSRIGLASPLAETQYFGPGTRLLVL.